This entry lists 10 T cell receptor beta chains sequenced from one sample in a study of blood T cell repertoires in COVID-19. Libraries were prepared by immunoSEQ multiplex PCR; TCRdb keeps only in-frame clonotypes and omits some of them. This table holds about 280,000 clones, 65% to 90% found once. Sequenced material: peripheral blood. The origin of the receptors is a woman in her 70s with COVID-19, enrolled during active disease.

This chain uses TRBV7-6 with TRBJ2-5, with 7 nucleotides matching TRBD1. Trimming cost V 1 base and J 3 bases; bases outside gene matches: 2. The CDR3 loop spans 14 amino acids. Germline CDR1 SGHVS, CDR2 FNYEAQ. In DNA, the CDR3 is TGTGCCAGCAGCTTAGGCCAGGGGGAAGAGACCCAGTACTTC. Translation: CASSLGQGEETQYF.

This chain links TRBV4-1 with TRBJ1-1; maybe TRBD1 (5 bases). The V end lost 0 bases, the J end lost 11 bases, and 19 bases lay between the germline ends. This CDR3 region has 15 residues. Germline V lookup: CDR1 MGHRA, CDR2 YSYEKL. The CDR3 region has the DNA TGCGCCAGCAGCCAAGAATCTTCCACTCTTGGGGGGGCTTTCTTT. Protein: CASSQESSTLGGAFF.

The rearrangement links TRBV24-1 to TRBJ1-1, with 8 nucleotides matching TRBD1. The V gene end was trimmed by 2 bases and the J gene end by 3 bases; junction bases not matched to a gene: 4. Germline CDR1 and CDR2: KGHDR and SFDVKD. The CDR3 extends over 15 amino acids. DNA for the CDR3: TGTGCCACCAGTGATTCCGCAGGGGGCCACACTGAAGCTTTCTTT. Protein: CATSDSAGGHTEAFF.

CDR3 sequence reads: CATSPQGGENTEAFF. The CDR3 nucleotides are TGTGCCACCAGCCCCCAAGGAGGGGAGAACACTGAAGCTTTCTTT. The V gene is TRBV15, the J gene TRBJ1-1; D possibly corresponds to TRBD1 (5 bases). The CDR3 is 15 amino acids. The V end was cut by 5 bases, the J end by 1 base, with 14 bases between. The V gene's germline CDR1 is LNHNV and CDR2 YYDKDF (reference sequence).

The rearrangement joins TRBV10-1 to TRBJ1-1; D is uncertain. Germline loops: CDR1 WNHNN, CDR2 SYGVQD (reference sequence). Trimming stripped 7 bases from V and 0 bases from J, with 9 bases between. The CDR3 has 13 residues. The CDR3 here is CASTQDLNTEAFF. The CDR3, as DNA: TGCGCCAGCACCCAGGACTTGAACACTGAAGCTTTCTTT.

A note on this clone: This sample also contains other DNA sequences that code for the same CDR3. J is TRBJ2-2 and V is TRBV24-1; D not resolved. Germline V gene data show CDR1 as KGHDR and CDR2 as SFDVKD. Trimming pared 1 base from V and 1 base from J, leaving 6 bases between. The CDR3 is made up of 15 amino acids. This chain's CDR3 is CATSDFRGNTGELFF. The CDR3 bases are TGTGCCACCAGTGATTTTAGAGGGAACACCGGGGAGCTGTTTTTT.

The V and J genes are TRBV3-1 (or the pseudogene TRBV3-2) and TRBJ1-1, with 9 bases matching TRBD1. The CDR3 is made up of 17 amino acids. V lost 0 bases, J lost 0 bases, and 5 bases stayed unmatched. The germline V gene has CDR1 LGHDT and CDR2 YNNKEL (reference sequence). CDR3 in amino acids: CASSQDWTGEMNTEAFF. The CDR3, as DNA: TGTGCCAGCAGCCAAGATTGGACAGGGGAAATGAACACTGAAGCTTTCTTT.

A single count supports this clone. The V call is TRBV12-3 or TRBV12-4, the J call TRBJ1-2, with D hard to call. V was trimmed by 3 bases and J by 2 bases, leaving 7 bases between them. This CDR3 comprises 13 residues. The CDR3 here is CASSFKANYGYTF. The CDR3 DNA reads as TGTGCCAGCAGTTTCAAAGCGAACTATGGCTACACCTTC.

In the case of this clone: The same CDR3 also results from other DNA sequences found in this sample. V gene TRBV5-6 combines with J gene TRBJ1-2; D is unclear. The CDR3 loop spans 13 amino acids. Germline CDR1 reads SGHDT; CDR2 reads YYEEEE. V was shortened by 0 bases and J by 2 bases, with 5 bases between the two germline ends. The CDR3 DNA is TGTGCCAGCAGCTTGGCCGGGAACTATGGCTACACCTTC. Translated: CASSLAGNYGYTF.

V gene TRBV9 combines with J gene TRBJ1-6; 7 nucleotides match TRBD1. Per the germline V gene, CDR1 is SGDLS and CDR2 is YYNGEE. V lost 4 bases and J lost 9; bases outside the gene matches: 10. The CDR3 has 15 amino acids. This chain's CDR3 is CASSPLTGQVSPLHF. For the CDR3, the DNA is TGTGCCAGCAGCCCCTTGACAGGGCAGGTTTCACCCCTCCACTTT.